Below, 10 T cell receptor beta chains from the same sample are listed, as sequenced in a study of T cell changes during pregnancy in multiple sclerosis. Profiling relied on immunoSEQ multiplex PCR, and the TCRdb table lists in-frame clones only, not all of them. The data contain about 110,000 clones, roughly 92% of them singletons. Sequencing was performed on peripheral blood, taken in the third trimester of pregnancy. These receptor sequences come from a female donor in good health, enrolled as a control in a pregnancy study.

The gene calls are TRBV30 and TRBJ2-2, with a weak D call TRBD1 (6 bases). Germline V gene sequence: CDR1 GTSNPN, CDR2 SVGIG (reference sequence). V dropped 1 base and J dropped 9 bases, with 21 bases sitting between them. The CDR3 runs 16 residues. The CDR3 protein is CAWSEDRRLTSWELFF. DNA for the CDR3: TGTGCCTGGAGTGAGGACAGACGTCTGACGAGCTGGGAGCTGTTTTTT.

The chain couples TRBV4-3 to TRBJ1-3, with TRBD1 identical over 11 bases. Germline loops: CDR1 LGHNA, CDR2 YSLEER. The V and J ends lost 5 bases and 0 bases, in that order; junction bases with no gene match: 3. The CDR3 is 16 residues long. The chain's CDR3 is CASSGDRGISGNTIYF. DNA for the CDR3: TGCGCCAGCAGCGGGGACAGGGGGATCTCTGGAAACACCATATATTTT.

The chain employs TRBV11-3 and TRBJ2-3; D remains unclear. V lost 1 base and J 2 bases, leaving 7 bases between the germline ends. The germline CDR1 and CDR2 sequences are SGHNT and YENEEA. The CDR3 is 14 amino acids. The CDR3 reads CASSLGRSTDTQYF. For the CDR3, the DNA is TGTGCCAGCAGCTTAGGCAGGTCCACAGATACGCAGTATTTT.

This sequence joins TRBV5-6 and TRBJ2-1, with D tentatively TRBD2 (7 bases). Trimming removed 4 bases at V and 4 bases at J, with 18 bases between. From germline, CDR1 is SGHDT and CDR2 YYEEEE. The length of the CDR3 is 16 residues. This CDR3 is CASSGLRGAPYNEQFF. The CDR3 DNA reads as TGTGCCAGCAGCGGTCTCCGGGGGGCCCCTTACAATGAGCAGTTCTTC.

This clone has a handful of counts. The genes are TRBV30 and TRBJ1-1, with D maybe TRBD1 (5 bases). Trimming pared 2 bases from V and 4 bases from J, leaving 11 bases between. Germline V CDR1 and CDR2: GTSNPN, SVGIG (reference sequence). The CDR3 is 13 amino acids. The CDR3 protein is CAWSIGGGTEAFF. The CDR3 region has the DNA TGTGCCTGGAGTATCGGCGGGGGCACTGAAGCTTTCTTT. The entire variable domain, with the rest obtained from reference TRBV30 and TRBJ1-1, is as follows: SQTIHQWPATLVQPVGSPLSLECTVEGTSNPNLYWYRQAAGRGLQLLFYSVGIGQISSEVPQNLSASRPQDRQFILSSKKLLLSDSGFYLCAWSIGGGTEAFFGQGTRLTVV.

Comments on this clone: Other nucleotide sequences in the sample specify the same CDR3. The CDR3 nucleotides read TGTGCCAGCAGTAGGACAGGGGATGGCTACACCTTC. As protein: CASSRTGDGYTF. J is TRBJ1-2 and V is TRBV6-5, with 9 nucleotides matching TRBD1. CDR1 and CDR2 (germline): MNHEY, SVGAGI. CDR3 length: 12 residues. Losses at the gene ends were 5 bases for V and 6 bases for J; bases not matched to a gene: 1.

V is TRBV11-2 and J is TRBJ2-2; TRBD2 might be the D (7 bases). Germline-derived CDR1 and CDR2 are SGHAT and FQNNGV. This CDR3 comprises 15 residues. The V end lost 0 bases, the J end lost 4 bases, and 9 bases lay between the germline ends. In DNA, the CDR3 is TGTGCCAGCAGCTTAGAAGGGGGGGGCACCGGGGAGCTGTTTTTT. Translated: CASSLEGGGTGELFF.

The CDR3 DNA is TGTGCCAGCAGTGACGGGGGTCCCTACGAGCAGTACTTC. The encoded protein is CASSDGGPYEQYF. The V call is TRBV2, the J call TRBJ2-7; tentative D call: TRBD2 (6 bases). Germline CDR1 SNHLY, CDR2 FYNNEI. The length of the CDR3 is 13 residues. Trimming shortened V by 3 bases and J by 2 bases, and 8 bases separated the two germline ends.

The chain joins TRBV29-1 to TRBJ2-7, with TRBD1 matching over 8 bases. V lost 6 bases, J lost 0 bases, and 4 bases stayed unmatched. The CDR3 covers 13 residues. CDR1 is SQVTM and CDR2 is ANQGSEA in the germline V gene. CDR3 coding DNA: TGCAGCGTCCAGACAGGGGACTCCTACGAGCAGTACTTC. This sequence encodes CSVQTGDSYEQYF.

The rearrangement joins TRBV4-2 to TRBJ2-3; D is perhaps TRBD1 (5 bases). CDR1 is LGHNA, CDR2 YNFKEQ, per germline. This CDR3 has 15 residues. V lost 0 bases to trimming and J lost 5 bases, with 12 bases between them. The CDR3 here is CASSQDYQGEDTQYF. The CDR3 DNA sequence: TGTGCCAGCAGCCAAGACTACCAGGGTGAAGATACGCAGTATTTT.